This TCR beta chain was captured in a study of molecular identifiers for immune sequencing clone quantification. This clonotype was detected ten times or more. CDR1 and CDR2 (germline): MNHEY, SVGAGI. Germline trimming cut 0 bases from V and 6 bases from J; bases unmatched to any gene: 1. The CDR3 consists of 13 residues. TCRdb reprocessed the PCR reads with MiXCR, giving one entry per CDR3 protein. The table shows around 460,000 distinct CDR3 sequences, with about a fifth occurring only once. Input for naive CD8 libraries was roughly 20,000 to 1,000,000 sorted cells; the RNA fraction used was 10%, 30% or 50%.

The sequencing input was naive CD8+ T cells from blood, with Jurkat cell RNA spiked in. Indicated subset: FACS-sorted CD8+CD4-CCR7+CD45RA+ naive T cells. This clonotype was sampled from a human donor in good health. Some libraries in this study had Jurkat cell RNA spiked in. The genes are TRBV6-5 and TRBJ2-7; 8 nucleotides line up with TRBD1. The CDR3 sequence is CASSYSDRVEQYF. CDR3 DNA sequence: TGTGCCAGCAGTTACTCGGACAGGGTCGAGCAGTACTTC.